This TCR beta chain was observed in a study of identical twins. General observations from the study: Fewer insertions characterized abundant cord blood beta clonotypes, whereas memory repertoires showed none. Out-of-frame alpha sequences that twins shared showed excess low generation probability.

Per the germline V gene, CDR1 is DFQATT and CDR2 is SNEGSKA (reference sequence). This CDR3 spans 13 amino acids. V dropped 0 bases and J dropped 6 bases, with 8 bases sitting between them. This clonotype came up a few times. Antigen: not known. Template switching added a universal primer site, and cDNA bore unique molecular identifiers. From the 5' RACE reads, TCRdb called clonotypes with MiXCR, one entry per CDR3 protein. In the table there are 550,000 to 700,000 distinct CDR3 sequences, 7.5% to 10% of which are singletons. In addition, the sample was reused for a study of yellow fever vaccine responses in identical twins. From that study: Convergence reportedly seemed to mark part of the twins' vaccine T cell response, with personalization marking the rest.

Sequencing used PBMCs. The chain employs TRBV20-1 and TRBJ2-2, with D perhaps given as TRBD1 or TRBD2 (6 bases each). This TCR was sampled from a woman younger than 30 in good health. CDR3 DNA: TGCAGTGCTAGAGAGGGGGGCCCCGGGGAGCTGTTTTTT. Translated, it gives CSAREGGPGELFF.